This record concerns one T cell receptor beta chain sequence. This sample is part of a study of early T cells in non-severe SARS-CoV-2 infection. The CDR3 is 15 residues long. Germline trimming cut 5 bases from V and 6 bases from J; bases unmatched to any gene: 8. Germline V gives CDR1 SGHTA, CDR2 FQGNSA. TCRdb fed the 5' RACE reads into MiXCR, producing one record per CDR3 protein. This repertoire shows tens of thousands of distinct CDR3 sequences, about 9% found once; its top ten account for 5.9%. The chain links TRBV7-2 to TRBJ2-2; TRBD2 matches at 8 bases. Sequences were obtained from whole blood. The source of this sequence is an adult who was a healthcare worker with PCR-confirmed SARS-CoV-2 infection or an uninfected control (not recorded which). This chain's CDR3 is CASSPDSGRPGELFF. The CDR3 DNA sequence: TGTGCCAGCAGCCCCGACAGCGGGAGACCCGGGGAGCTGTTTTTT. The whole variable domain, filled in from reference TRBV7-2 and TRBJ2-2, reads GAGVSQSPSNKVTEKGKDVELRCDPISGHTALYWYRQSLGQGLEFLIYFQGNSAPDKSGLPSDRFSAERTGGSVSTLTIQRTQQEDSAVYLCASSPDSGRPGELFFGEGSRLTVL.